This TCR beta chain was recorded in a study of blood T cell repertoires in COVID-19. V lost 5 bases and J lost 2; bases outside the gene matches: 6. Germline CDR1 PRHDT, CDR2 FYEKMQ (reference sequence). There are 15 residues in the CDR3. Original processing methods: Estimation of nucleated cell counts relied on the amplification of reference gene primers. Sequencing was performed with immunoSEQ multiplex PCR; in TCRdb, only in-frame clones are kept and a portion is missing. The DNA was the basis for D and trimming; V, J and clone size are from that table. Of about 100,000 clones listed, around 91% are singletons.

Sequencing was performed on peripheral blood. This sequence joins TRBV13 and TRBJ2-3; 8 positions match TRBD2. The TCR was taken from a woman older than 75 with acute or convalescent COVID-19. The CDR3 nucleotides are TGTGCCAGCAGCCCAGCCGGACTAGCCACAGATACGCAGTATTTT. Its protein product is CASSPAGLATDTQYF.